This TCR beta chain emerged from a study of control samples from healthy donors and cancer patients. After removal of 1 base from V and 3 bases from J, the junction contained 4 bases not matched to a gene. The germline CDR1 and CDR2 sequences are LGHDT and YNNKEL (reference sequence). The CDR3 spans 17 residues. TCRdb's copy holds only in-frame clones and misses some; the assay was immunoSEQ multiplex PCR. The sample lists about 100,000 clones, more than 85% occurring once. This sequence joins TRBV3-1 (or the pseudogene TRBV3-2) and TRBJ1-6, with 9 bases identical to TRBD1. The source is a man aged 18-30 years in good health. The sample consisted of blood. The CDR3 is CASSQVRTGVYNSPLHF. The CDR3 nucleotides read TGTGCCAGCAGCCAAGTCCGGACAGGGGTCTATAATTCACCCCTCCACTTT.